This T cell receptor (beta chain) emerged from a study of blood T cell repertoires in COVID-19. Study-level information: T cells, B-cell-depleted T cells, or PBMCs supplied cDNA or gDNA.

Trimming at V came to 4 bases and at J to 6 bases, leaving 8 bases not matched to a gene. Germline CDR1 and CDR2: SNHLY and FYNNEI. This CDR3 is 14 amino acids long. Per the original data handling: Counts of nucleated cells, estimated from reference gene primer amplification, were obtained. Assay used: immunoSEQ multiplex PCR; TCRdb lists only in-frame clones, some missing. D and trimming were read from the DNA, whereas the V and J calls and clone size are those reported in that table. The top ten hold 10% to 12% of the sample, which has 110,000 to 150,000 clones, 87% seen once. Assignments of participants to cohorts depended upon their own reported clinical history. Each recovered donor of Cohort 3 presented with two negative PCRs, clearance, or symptom resolution.

Sequencing was done on a sample of PBMCs or T cells enriched from blood (not recorded which). V is TRBV2 and J is TRBJ1-1; 7 bases line up with TRBD1. The clonotype comes from a man aged 55 to 70 who had recovered from COVID-19. CDR3: CASSATGSSAEAFF. As DNA, the CDR3 is TGTGCCAGCAGTGCGACAGGGTCTTCCGCTGAAGCTTTCTTT. Using reference TRBV2 and TRBJ1-1 for the parts outside the CDR3, the full variable domain is EPEVTQTPSHQVTQMGQEVILRCVPISNHLYFYWYRQILGQKVEFLVSFYNNEISEKSEIFDDQFSVERPDGSNFTLKIRSTKLEDSAMYFCASSATGSSAEAFFGQGTRLTVV.